There are many counts of the clone carrying this T cell receptor (beta chain). Its target is unknown. TCR beta CDR3 sequences were amplified from RNA transcripts. Primed by the HTBI set, a first-round RT-PCR was run on the TCR CDR3. TCRdb redid the calling of the multiplex PCR reads with MiXCR, one entry per CDR3 protein. Of roughly 570,000 distinct CDR3 sequences listed, roughly 46% were seen once; the top ten hold 19%. The data are from a study of T cells in Graves' hyperthyroidism and ophthalmopathy. Uncontrolled infection, other autoimmune disease, pregnancy or lactation disqualified patients from enrolment. Diagnostic assessment was based on clinical symptoms, serum thyroxine and TRAb, thyroid ultrasound and orbital computed tomography. The CDR3 spans 14 residues. Trimming stripped 2 bases from V and 5 bases from J, with 13 bases between. Study findings and constraints: Through a model of 13 V-J features, ophthalmopathy was separated from stable hyperthyroidism. Blood shared most expanded thyroid clonotypes above 0.001.

This sequence was found in an adult woman with Graves' disease, either hyperthyroidism or ophthalmopathy (not recorded which). The V call is TRBV12-3 or TRBV12-4, the J call TRBJ2-7, with unresolved D. The sequencing sample was made of peripheral blood or thyroid tissue (not recorded which). This chain's CDR3 is CASSLLGEIHEQYF. CDR3 nucleotide sequence: TGTGCCAGCAGTTTATTGGGTGAAATTCACGAGCAGTACTTC.